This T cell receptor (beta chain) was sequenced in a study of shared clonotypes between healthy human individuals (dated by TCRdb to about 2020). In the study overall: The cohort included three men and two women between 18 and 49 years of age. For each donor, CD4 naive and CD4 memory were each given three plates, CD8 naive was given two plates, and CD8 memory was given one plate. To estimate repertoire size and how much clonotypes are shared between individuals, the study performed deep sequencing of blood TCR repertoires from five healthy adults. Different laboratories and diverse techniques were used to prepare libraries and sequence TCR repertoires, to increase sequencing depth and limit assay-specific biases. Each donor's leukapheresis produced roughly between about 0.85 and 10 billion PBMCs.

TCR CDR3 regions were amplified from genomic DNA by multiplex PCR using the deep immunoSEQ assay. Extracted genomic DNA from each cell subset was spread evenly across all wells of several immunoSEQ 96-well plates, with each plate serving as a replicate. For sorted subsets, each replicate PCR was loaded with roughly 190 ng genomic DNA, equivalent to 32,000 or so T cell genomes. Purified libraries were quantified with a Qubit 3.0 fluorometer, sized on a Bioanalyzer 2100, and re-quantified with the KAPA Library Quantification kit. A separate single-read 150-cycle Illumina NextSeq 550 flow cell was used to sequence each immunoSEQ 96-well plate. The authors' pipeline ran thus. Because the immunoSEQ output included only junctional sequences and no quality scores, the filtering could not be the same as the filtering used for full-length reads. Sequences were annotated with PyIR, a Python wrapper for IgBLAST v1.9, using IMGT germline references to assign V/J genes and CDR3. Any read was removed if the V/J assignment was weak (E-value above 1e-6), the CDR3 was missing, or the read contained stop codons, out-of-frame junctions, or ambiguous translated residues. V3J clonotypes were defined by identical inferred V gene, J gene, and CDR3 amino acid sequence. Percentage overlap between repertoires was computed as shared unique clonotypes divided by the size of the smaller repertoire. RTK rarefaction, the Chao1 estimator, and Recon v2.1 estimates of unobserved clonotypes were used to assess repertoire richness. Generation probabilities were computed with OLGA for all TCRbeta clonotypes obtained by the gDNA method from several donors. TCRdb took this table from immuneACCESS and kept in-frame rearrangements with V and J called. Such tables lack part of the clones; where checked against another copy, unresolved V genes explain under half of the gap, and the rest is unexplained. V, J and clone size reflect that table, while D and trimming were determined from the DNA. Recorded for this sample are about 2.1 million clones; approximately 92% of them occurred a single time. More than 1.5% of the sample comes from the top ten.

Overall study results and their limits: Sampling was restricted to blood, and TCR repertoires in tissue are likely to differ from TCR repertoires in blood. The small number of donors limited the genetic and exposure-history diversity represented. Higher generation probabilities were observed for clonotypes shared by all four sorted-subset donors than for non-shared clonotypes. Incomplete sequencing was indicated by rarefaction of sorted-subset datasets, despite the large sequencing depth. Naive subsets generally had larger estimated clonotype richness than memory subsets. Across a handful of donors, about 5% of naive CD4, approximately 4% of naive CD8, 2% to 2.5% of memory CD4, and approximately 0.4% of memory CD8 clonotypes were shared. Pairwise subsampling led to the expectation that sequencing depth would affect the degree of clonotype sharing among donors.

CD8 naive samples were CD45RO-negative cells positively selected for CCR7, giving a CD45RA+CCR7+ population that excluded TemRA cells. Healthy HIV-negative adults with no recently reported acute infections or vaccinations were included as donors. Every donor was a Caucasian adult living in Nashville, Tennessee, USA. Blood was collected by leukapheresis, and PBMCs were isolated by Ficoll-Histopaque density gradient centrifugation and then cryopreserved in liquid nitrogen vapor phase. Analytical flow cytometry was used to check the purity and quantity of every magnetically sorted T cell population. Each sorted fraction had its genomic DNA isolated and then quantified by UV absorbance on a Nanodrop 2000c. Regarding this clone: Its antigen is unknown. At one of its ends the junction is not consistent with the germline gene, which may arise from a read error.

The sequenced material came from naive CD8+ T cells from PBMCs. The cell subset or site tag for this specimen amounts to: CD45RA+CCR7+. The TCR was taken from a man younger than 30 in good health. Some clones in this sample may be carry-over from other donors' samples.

The bases read TGCGCCAGCAGCTCGGGATTCCACCTAGCGGGAGTATCCTCCCACAATGAGCAGTTCTTC. Translated, this gives CASSSGFHLAGVSSHNEQFF. The rearrangement combines TRBV5-1 with TRBJ2-1; TRBD2 lines up with 10 middle nucleotides. The germline V gene gives CDR1 as SGHRS and CDR2 as YFSETQ. There are 20 amino acids in the CDR3, from cysteine to phenylalanine inclusive. Only the CDR3 part of the read is kept: 60 bases, read in frame from the first base.